This TCR beta chain was sequenced for a study of blood T cells in healthy people across ages. Across the whole study: Template switching picked up about one barcoded beta molecule for each two T cells.

This CDR3 has 14 residues. V dropped 7 bases and J dropped 6 bases, with 16 bases sitting between them. CDR1 MNHEY and CDR2 SMNVEV come from the germline V gene (reference sequence). This clonotype occurred a few times. Alongside a J-beta primer mix, a sample-barcoded 5' primer served in a second PCR lasting roughly 7 to 12 cycles. In TCRdb, the 5' RACE reads were re-called with MiXCR into one record per CDR3 protein. The sample contains around 700,000 distinct CDR3 sequences, 20% to 30% of which appear only once. These records were also assigned to another study, of T cells of mothers and their children. Turning to that study: Over 8 million reads per mother and 2.5 million to 3.5 million per child were obtained. Biologically related mothers and children overlapped slightly more than unrelated pairs, a non-significant difference.

The clonotype originates from a boy aged 10-17 years in good health. Specimen: blood. The rearrangement uses TRBV27 and TRBJ2-1; D not resolved. Here the CDR3 DNA reads TGTGCCAGCACCCCGGACCCAAAGGGCAATGAGCAGTTCTTC. Translated, it gives CASTPDPKGNEQFF.